Listed below are T cell receptor beta chains from one sample, sequenced in a study of T-cell reconstitution after alpha-beta-depleted transplantation in children. TCRdb called the PCR reads again in MiXCR, with one record for every CDR3 protein. Here the sample spans more than 90,000 distinct CDR3 sequences, 10% being singletons. Sequencing was performed on PBMCs, taken before TCRalphabeta/CD19-depleted stem cell transplant. The receptors were gathered from a boy between 2 and 15 years old with acute lymphoblastic leukemia, due to receive a stem cell transplant. Each CDR3 is given without its conserved first and last residue. Fields, in order: clone size, D gene, V gene, J gene, CDR3 protein. A D gene is named only where the DNA matches it firmly. Only some rows state a clone size, as once, few, many or a class for expanded clones.

>-|-|TRBV7-8|TRBJ1-1
ASSSGGWGVNTEAF
>-|-|TRBV18|TRBJ1-1
ASSPPGLLNTEAF
>few|-|TRBV6-1|TRBJ2-4
ASSEENTPSRD
>few|-|TRBV12-3/TRBV12-4|TRBJ2-1
ASVGSNEQF
>few|-|TRBV10-2|TRBJ1-1
ASRNPWGVEAF
>-|TRBD1|TRBV5-1|TRBJ1-1
ASSSRQGDAF
>-|-|TRBV27|TRBJ2-2
ASSNSAANTGELF
>many|TRBD1|TRBV20-1|TRBJ1-1
SARSWTGGTEAF
>few|-|TRBV6-1|TRBJ2-7
ASSEWPEAEQY
>few|-|TRBV20-1|TRBJ2-6
SAPLRGEQVSGANVLT
>few|-|TRBV29-1|TRBJ2-2
TVQDPGGELF
>-|-|TRBV4-2|TRBJ2-3
ASSQRDSPDTQY
>few|-|TRBV11-2|TRBJ1-2
ASSLGGDGYT
>many|-|TRBV12-3/TRBV12-4|TRBJ2-7
ASSLSGGSIDEQY
>-|-|TRBV5-1|TRBJ1-1
ASSGGLTEAF
>few|-|TRBV27|TRBJ1-1
ASSLSFWNTEAF
>many|-|TRBV12-3/TRBV12-4|TRBJ2-3
ASMVLGTQY
>many|-|TRBV6-5|TRBJ2-5
ASSYSNNPGSETQY
>few|-|TRBV5-8|TRBJ1-5
ASKYLNQPQH
>once|TRBD2|TRBV2|TRBJ2-5
ASSEYGTSGGETQY
>few|TRBD1|TRBV3-1|TRBJ2-5
ASSQEDGRGQGAETQY
>few|-|TRBV6-1|TRBJ2-7
ASSAWTESSYEQY
>few|-|TRBV6-6|TRBJ1-2
ASKDTGYT
>-|-|TRBV27|TRBJ1-5
ASSSGWNQPQH
>many|-|TRBV12-3/TRBV12-4|TRBJ1-2
ASNAPPSNYGYT
>few|-|TRBV7-9|TRBJ1-2
ASSTGFGLLYGYT
>-|TRBD2|TRBV5-1|TRBJ2-5
ASSPRSSGKETQY
>many|-|TRBV7-9|TRBJ2-7
ASSKDRQRY
>-|-|TRBV6-1|TRBJ2-7
ASSIIQGREQY
>-|-|TRBV28|TRBJ2-1
ASRPGTFADEQF
>few|TRBD2|TRBV12-3/TRBV12-4|TRBJ2-5
ASSPSGRKETQY
>few|TRBD2|TRBV7-9|TRBJ2-1
ASSLATSGYNEQF
>-|-|TRBV7-9|TRBJ2-6
ASSTYRPGANVLT
>-|-|TRBV10-3|TRBJ2-1
ATTGTDYNEQF
>many|-|TRBV10-3|TRBJ2-1
AISVVYEGVISSYNEQF
>medium-sized|-|TRBV12-3/TRBV12-4|TRBJ2-7
ASSFQGRVSEQY
>-|-|TRBV6-1|TRBJ2-7
ASFRGLNYEQY
>-|TRBD1|TRBV5-1|TRBJ2-5
ASSLVAGGVQETQY
>-|TRBD1|TRBV28|TRBJ1-1
ASSPIRDRTMNTEAF
>many|TRBD2|TRBV5-1|TRBJ2-7
ASSSLPTGRTSGTTYEQY
>few|TRBD1|TRBV5-1|TRBJ2-2
ASSQTPGQMNTGELF
>many|-|TRBV7-2|TRBJ2-3
ASSLAGGLVADTQY
>-|TRBD1|TRBV6-1|TRBJ1-4
ASRGTATNEKLF
>-|TRBD1|TRBV27|TRBJ2-7
ASSLSGTVRYEQY
>few|-|TRBV6-2/TRBV6-3|TRBJ2-3
ASRPHRDRTDTQY
>-|-|TRBV11-3|TRBJ2-2
ASSSPTGGELF
>-|TRBD1|TRBV3-1|TRBJ1-1
ASSLYSTGGRNTEAF
>few|-|TRBV5-6|TRBJ1-1
ASSLVGVLAEAF
>-|-|TRBV20-1|TRBJ2-7
SATGGVEQY
>few|-|TRBV5-4|TRBJ1-6
ASSLWGADSPLH
>once|-|TRBV28|TRBJ2-7
ASRGSRPYEQY
>many|TRBD2|TRBV20-1|TRBJ2-7
SARDPSGEGYEQY
>many|-|TRBV20-1|TRBJ1-1
SASVGSTEAF